This T cell receptor (beta chain) was recorded in a study of metastatic and nonmetastatic thyroid tumors. Study as a whole: A comparison of repertoires was made across blood and tumor or nodule tissue from malignant and benign thyroid patients.

The entire patient cohort was treatment-naive prior to thyroid surgery. The CDR3 runs 16 residues. CDR1 is DFQATT and CDR2 is SNEGSKA in the germline V gene (reference sequence). Trimming cost V 5 bases and J 5 bases, with 24 bases left between them. This clone has at least ten counts. TCRdb re-processed the PCR reads through MiXCR. This table holds around 30,000 clones, 13% found once. The receptor's source is a female donor with papillary thyroid cancer or a benign thyroid nodule (not recorded which). Some clones in this sample may be carry-over from other donors' samples. The sequenced material came from blood. The chain recombines TRBV20-1 with TRBJ1-1; weak D call: TRBD1 (6 bases). CDR3 protein: CSAPQLGFRGKTEAFF. CDR3 nucleotides: TGCAGTGCTCCACAGCTAGGGTTCAGGGGTAAGACTGAAGCTTTCTTT.